The 8 T cell receptor beta chains in this list originate from one sample, sequenced in a study of post-analysis software for immune sequencing data. Unique molecular identifiers were carried by the TCR beta cDNA libraries. TCRdb called the PCR reads again in MiXCR, with one record for every CDR3 protein. This repertoire shows roughly 200,000 distinct CDR3 sequences, around 29% found once; its top ten account for 3.4%. Their recognized antigens are unknown. Study-level results: Relative to controls, patients had five TRBV segments at higher frequency, with TRBV5-6, TRBV5-1 and TRBV20-1 among these.

The sample comprised blood. These receptors were obtained from a girl under 18 with multiple sclerosis.

There are many counts of this clonotype. The chain uses TRBV28 and TRBJ2-7; 7 bases map to TRBD2. In germline, CDR1 is MDHEN, CDR2 SYDVKM. J was trimmed by 2 bases and V by 8 bases; bases with no gene match: 9. The CDR3 extends over 14 amino acids. CDR3 loop: CASAVAGTTYEQYF. Here the CDR3 DNA reads TGTGCCAGCGCGGTAGCGGGTACAACCTACGAGCAGTACTTC.

The chain carries TRBV12-3 or TRBV12-4 and TRBJ2-1; D possibly matches TRBD1 or TRBD2 (6 bases each). V lost 2 bases to trimming and J lost 6 bases, with 29 bases between them. CDR3 size: 20 residues. CDR3 amino acids: CASSLRLKLTGRGFCNEQFF. In nucleotides, the CDR3 is TGTGCCAGCAGTTTACGATTGAAATTGACAGGCCGGGGGTTTTGCAATGAGCAGTTCTTC.

The V gene is TRBV15, the J gene TRBJ1-1; 11 bases match TRBD1. The CDR3 sequence is 20 residues long. Trimming took 1 base from V and 5 from J; bases not matched to a gene: 18. Germline lookup yields CDR1 LNHNV and CDR2 YYDKDF (reference sequence). In DNA form, the CDR3 reads TGTGCCACCAGCAGAGTCAAGGTACCCGGGACAGGGGGACTGAGGACTGAAGCTTTCTTT. The encoded protein is CATSRVKVPGTGGLRTEAFF.

This clonotype was counted many times. V gene TRBV7-9 combines with J gene TRBJ2-7; possible D gene TRBD2, 6 bases. CDR3 size: 14 residues. CDR1 is SEHNR and CDR2 is FQNEAQ in the germline V gene (reference sequence). With 5 bases removed from V and 0 bases from J, the gap between germline ends came to 11 bases. The CDR3 nucleotides read TGTGCCAGCAGCCCACGCGGGGTCTCCTACGAGCAGTACTTC. Translated, it gives CASSPRGVSYEQYF.

The sample holds many counts of this clonotype. The genes are TRBV6-6 and TRBJ1-2; TRBD1 aligns across 7 bases. CDR3 length: 15 amino acids. The germline gives CDR1 MNHNY, CDR2 SVGAGI (reference sequence). J was trimmed by 3 bases and V by 4 bases; bases with no gene match: 8. CDR3 sequence: CASSFTGETDYGYTF. Written as DNA, the CDR3 is TGTGCCAGCAGTTTTACAGGGGAGACTGACTATGGCTACACCTTC.

This clonotype was detected ten times or more. This chain uses TRBV29-1 with TRBJ1-5; a weak D match, TRBD1 (6 bases). V was clipped by 1 base and J by 12 bases, with 19 bases between them. The CDR3 loop spans 14 amino acids. The V gene's germline CDR1 is SQVTM and CDR2 ANQGSEA. CDR3 nucleotides: TGCAGCGTTGAAGTGGCAGGGGACTTATTTGGCCAGCATTTT. The encoded protein is CSVEVAGDLFGQHF.

This clonotype was recorded at least ten times. This sequence joins TRBV6-5 and TRBJ2-3; 11 positions agree with TRBD2. The V and J ends lost 6 bases and 2 bases, in that order; junction bases with no gene match: 4. The CDR3 consists of 15 residues. Germline CDR1 MNHEY, CDR2 SVGAGI. The CDR3 is CASSWGLADTDTQYF. The DNA of the CDR3 is TGTGCCAGCAGCTGGGGACTAGCGGACACAGATACGCAGTATTTT.

To note about this clonotype: With a much larger clone just one base away, this may be a read error. The chain uses TRBV6-5 and TRBJ2-1, with D perhaps matching TRBD2 (5 bases). The CDR3 runs 18 residues. The V gene lost 2 bases and the J gene lost 7 bases, with 24 bases spanning the gap. From germline, CDR1 is MNHEY and CDR2 SVGAGI. The CDR3 nucleotides read TGTGCCAGCAGTTACCCCGGGCTAGCTTGGCCACTAGGGAATGAGCAGTTCTTC. Its translation is CASSYPGLAWPLGNEQFF.